This T cell receptor beta chain was identified during a study of T cells in Graves' hyperthyroidism and ophthalmopathy. Across the whole study: Peripheral blood was obtained at initial diagnosis, preceding any treatment.

V trimming: 7 bases; J trimming: 9 bases; junction bases outside the gene matches: 10. CDR3 size: 14 residues. Overall study results and limits: In simple terms, a model built on 13 V-J features told ophthalmopathy apart from stable hyperthyroidism.

This clonotype was recorded many times. The antigen remains unidentified. Amplified TCR beta CDR3 regions came from RNA transcripts. Primed by the HTBI set, a first-round RT-PCR was run on the TCR CDR3. TCRdb recomputed calls from the multiplex PCR reads with MiXCR, one row per CDR3 protein. The sample has hundreds of thousands of distinct CDR3 sequences, more than 13% seen once; the top ten hold 25% to 30%. The chain uses TRBV12-3 or TRBV12-4 and TRBJ2-1, with TRBD2 matching over 9 bases. This sequence originates from a man aged 50 or older with Graves' ophthalmopathy. Sequenced: blood. The CDR3 region is CASTPGLALGEQFF. DNA of the CDR3: TGTGCCAGCACCCCGGGACTAGCACTCGGTGAGCAGTTCTTC.